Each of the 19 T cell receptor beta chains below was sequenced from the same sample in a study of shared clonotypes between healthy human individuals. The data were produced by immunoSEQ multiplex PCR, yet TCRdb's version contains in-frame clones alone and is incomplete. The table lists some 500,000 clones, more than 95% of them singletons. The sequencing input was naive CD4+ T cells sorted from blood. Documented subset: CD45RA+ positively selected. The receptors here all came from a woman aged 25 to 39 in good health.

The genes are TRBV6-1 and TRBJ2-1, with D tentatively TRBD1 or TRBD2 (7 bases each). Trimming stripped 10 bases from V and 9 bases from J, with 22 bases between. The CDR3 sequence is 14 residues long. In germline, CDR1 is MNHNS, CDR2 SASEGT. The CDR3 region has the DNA TGTGCCACCACCGTGAGCAGGGGGGGGTTTGAGCAGTTCTTC. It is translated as CATTVSRGGFEQFF.

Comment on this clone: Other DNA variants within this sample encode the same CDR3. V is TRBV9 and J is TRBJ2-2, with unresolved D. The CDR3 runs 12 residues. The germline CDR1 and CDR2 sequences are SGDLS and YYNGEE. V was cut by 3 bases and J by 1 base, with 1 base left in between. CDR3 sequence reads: CASSGNTGELFF. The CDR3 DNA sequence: TGTGCCAGCAGCGGGAACACCGGGGAGCTGTTTTTT.

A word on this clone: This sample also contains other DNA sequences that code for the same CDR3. CDR3 protein: CASSLGETQYF. The DNA for the CDR3 is TGTGCCAGCAGTTTGGGCGAGACCCAGTACTTC. This sequence joins TRBV27 and TRBJ2-5; D call uncertain. V was trimmed by 3 bases and J by 5 bases, leaving 4 bases between them. CDR1 and CDR2 from the germline V gene are MNHEY and SMNVEV (reference sequence). This CDR3 has 11 amino acids.

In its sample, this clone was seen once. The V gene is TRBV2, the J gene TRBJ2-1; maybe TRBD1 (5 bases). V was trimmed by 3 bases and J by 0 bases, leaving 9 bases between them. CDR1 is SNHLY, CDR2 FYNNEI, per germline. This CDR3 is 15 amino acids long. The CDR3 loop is CASSDNRNSYNEQFF. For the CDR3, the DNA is TGTGCCAGCAGTGACAACAGGAACTCCTACAATGAGCAGTTCTTC.

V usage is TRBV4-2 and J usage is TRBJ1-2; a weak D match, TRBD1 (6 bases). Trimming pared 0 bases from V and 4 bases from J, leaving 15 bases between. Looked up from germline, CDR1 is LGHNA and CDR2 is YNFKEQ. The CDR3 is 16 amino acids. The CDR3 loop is CASSQDVGGAGYGYTF. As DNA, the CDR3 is TGTGCCAGCAGCCAAGATGTGGGGGGCGCGGGCTATGGCTACACCTTC.

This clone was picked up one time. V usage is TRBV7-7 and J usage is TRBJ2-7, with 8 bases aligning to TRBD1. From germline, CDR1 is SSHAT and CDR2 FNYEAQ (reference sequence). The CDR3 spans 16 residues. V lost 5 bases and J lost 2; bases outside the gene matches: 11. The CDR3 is CASSPRAGTGPYEQYF. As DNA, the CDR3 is TGTGCCAGCAGCCCGAGGGCCGGGACAGGTCCCTACGAGCAGTACTTC.

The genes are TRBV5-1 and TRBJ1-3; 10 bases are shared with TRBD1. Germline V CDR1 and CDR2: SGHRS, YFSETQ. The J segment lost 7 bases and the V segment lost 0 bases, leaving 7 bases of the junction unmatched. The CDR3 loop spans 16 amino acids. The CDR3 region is CASSLALGQGPNTIYF. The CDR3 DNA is TGCGCCAGCAGCTTGGCCCTGGGACAGGGGCCGAACACCATATATTTT.

Here the CDR3 DNA reads TGTGCCAGCAGTTCAGGGTCAGATACGCAGTATTTT. This encodes CASSSGSDTQYF. The rearrangement joins TRBV7-9 to TRBJ2-3; D is perhaps TRBD1 (5 bases). CDR3 size: 12 residues. V lost 6 bases, J lost 4 bases, and 8 bases lay in between. Germline CDR1 SEHNR, CDR2 FQNEAQ (reference sequence). The full variable domain, completed using reference TRBV7-9 and TRBJ2-3, is DTGVSQNPRHKITKRGQNVTFRCDPISEHNRLYWYRQTLGQGPEFLTYFQNEAQLEKSRLLSDRFSAERPKGSFSTLEIQRTEQGDSAMYLCASSSGSDTQYFGPGTRLTVL.

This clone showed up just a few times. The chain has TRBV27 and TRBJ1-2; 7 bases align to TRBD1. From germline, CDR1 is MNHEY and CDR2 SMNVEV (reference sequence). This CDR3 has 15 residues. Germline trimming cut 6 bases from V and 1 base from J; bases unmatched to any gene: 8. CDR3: CASSPTGVINYGYTF. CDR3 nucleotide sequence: TGTGCCAGCAGCCCTACAGGGGTTATTAACTATGGCTACACCTTC.

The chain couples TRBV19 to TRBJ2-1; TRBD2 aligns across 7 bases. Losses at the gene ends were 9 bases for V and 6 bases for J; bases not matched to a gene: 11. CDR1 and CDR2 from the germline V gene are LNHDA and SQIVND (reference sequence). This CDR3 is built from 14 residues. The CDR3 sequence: CARGPGEGLNEQFF. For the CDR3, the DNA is TGTGCCAGGGGCCCGGGGGAGGGCCTCAATGAGCAGTTCTTC.

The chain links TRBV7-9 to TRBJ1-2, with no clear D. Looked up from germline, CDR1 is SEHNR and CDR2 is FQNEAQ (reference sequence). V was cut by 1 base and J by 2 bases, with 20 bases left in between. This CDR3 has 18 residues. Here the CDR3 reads CASSLENRGPLMNYGYTF. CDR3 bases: TGTGCCAGCAGCTTAGAGAACAGAGGGCCGTTAATGAACTATGGCTACACCTTC.

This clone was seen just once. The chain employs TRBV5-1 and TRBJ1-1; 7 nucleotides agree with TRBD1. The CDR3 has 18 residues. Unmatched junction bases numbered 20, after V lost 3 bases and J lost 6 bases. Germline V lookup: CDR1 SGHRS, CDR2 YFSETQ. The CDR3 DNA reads TGCGCCAGCAGCTCTGGGGCCCGTGGAGGGGACAGTCGGCCTGAAGCTTTCTTT. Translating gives CASSSGARGGDSRPEAFF.

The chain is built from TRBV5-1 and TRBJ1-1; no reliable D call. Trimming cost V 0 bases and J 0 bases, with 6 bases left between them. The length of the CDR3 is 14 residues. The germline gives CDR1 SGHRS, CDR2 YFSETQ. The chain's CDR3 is CASSLAPVNTEAFF. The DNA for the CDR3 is TGCGCCAGCAGCTTGGCACCAGTGAACACTGAAGCTTTCTTT.

The CDR3 reads CASSHSRTIPDGELFF. The CDR3, as DNA: TGCGCCAGCAGTCACTCCCGGACTATCCCCGATGGGGAGCTGTTTTTT. The rearrangement joins TRBV4-1 to TRBJ2-2, with D tentatively TRBD2 (6 bases). This CDR3 comprises 16 residues. V was pared by 6 bases and J by 8 bases, with 22 bases between. The V gene's germline CDR1 is MGHRA and CDR2 YSYEKL.

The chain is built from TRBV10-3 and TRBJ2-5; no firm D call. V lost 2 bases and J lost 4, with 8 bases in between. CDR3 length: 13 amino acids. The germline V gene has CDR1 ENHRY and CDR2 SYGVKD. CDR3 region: CAISEGPPETQYF. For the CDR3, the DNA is TGTGCCATCAGTGAGGGTCCGCCAGAGACCCAGTACTTC.

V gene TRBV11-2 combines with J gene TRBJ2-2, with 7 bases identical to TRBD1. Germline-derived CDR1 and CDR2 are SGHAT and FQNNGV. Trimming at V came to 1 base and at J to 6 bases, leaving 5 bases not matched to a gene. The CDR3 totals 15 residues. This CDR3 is CASSLGLGQAGELFF. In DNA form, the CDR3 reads TGTGCCAGCAGCTTAGGGCTAGGACAGGCCGGGGAGCTGTTTTTT.

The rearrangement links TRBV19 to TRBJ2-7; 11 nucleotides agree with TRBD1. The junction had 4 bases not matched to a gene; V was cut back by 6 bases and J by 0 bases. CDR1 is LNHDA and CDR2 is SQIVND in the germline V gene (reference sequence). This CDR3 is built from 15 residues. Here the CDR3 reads CASSTGTGGSYEQYF. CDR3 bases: TGTGCCAGTAGCACCGGGACAGGGGGCTCCTACGAGCAGTACTTC.

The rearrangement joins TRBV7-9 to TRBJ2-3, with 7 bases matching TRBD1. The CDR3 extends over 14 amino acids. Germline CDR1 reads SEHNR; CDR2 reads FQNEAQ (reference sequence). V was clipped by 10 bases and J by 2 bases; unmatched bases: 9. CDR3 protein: CATRRTGVTDTQYF. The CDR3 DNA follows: TGTGCCACCCGTAGGACAGGAGTCACAGATACGCAGTATTTT. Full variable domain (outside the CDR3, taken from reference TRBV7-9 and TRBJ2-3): DTGVSQNPRHKITKRGQNVTFRCDPISEHNRLYWYRQTLGQGPEFLTYFQNEAQLEKSRLLSDRFSAERPKGSFSTLEIQRTEQGDSAMYLCATRRTGVTDTQYFGPGTRLTVL.

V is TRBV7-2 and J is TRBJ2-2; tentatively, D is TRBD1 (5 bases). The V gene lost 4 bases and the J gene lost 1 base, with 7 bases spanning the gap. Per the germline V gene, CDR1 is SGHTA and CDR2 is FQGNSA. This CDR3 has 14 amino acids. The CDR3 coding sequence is TGTGCCAGCAGCTCACAGGTGAACACCGGGGAGCTGTTTTTT. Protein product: CASSSQVNTGELFF.